This entry describes one T cell receptor beta chain. There is no known antigen for this receptor. It has no much larger one-base neighbor in the sample; base qualities were not kept. Peripheral blood CD8+ and CD4+ T cells from healthy donors, Susac syndrome patients and multiple sclerosis patients were profiled by high-throughput TCR beta sequencing. Healthy donors were included as age- and sex-matched controls. CD8+ TEMRA cells were enriched by FACS, while bulk CD8+ and CD4+ T cells were purified by magnetic negative isolation. Blood was collected in EDTA tubes and processed within 24 hours, with PBMCs isolated through density gradient centrifugation. PBMCs intended for TCR sequencing were cryopreserved in liquid nitrogen and were subsequently thawed in a 37 degrees C water bath. The sorted or isolated CD4+, CD8+ and CD8+ TEMRA cells had a purity of 90% or higher. The entry originates in a study of CD8 T cells in Susac syndrome (dated by TCRdb to 2018 to 2020). For the wider study: The study used repertoire sequencing to test whether antigen drove CD8+ T cell activation and differentiation in Susac syndrome.

For CDR1 and CDR2, the germline V gene lists SGHRS and YFSETQ. The junction shows trimming of 2 bases on V and 4 bases on J, plus 12 bases between the germline ends. The CDR3, from cysteine to phenylalanine, totals 14 residues. Just the 42-base CDR3 DNA is kept, in frame starting at base 1. RNA was extracted with the RNeasy kit and roughly 0.45 to 1 ug was reverse transcribed using random hexamers. TCR beta CDR3 regions were amplified with the immunoSEQ multiplex PCR assay covering 54 Vbeta and 13 Jbeta segments. To correct PCR amplification bias, a synthetic template baseline was used for both primer optimization and computational correction. The authors' pipeline ran thus. Reads were assigned to V, D and J genes according to IMGT and analyzed in immunoSEQ Analyzer, with only productive sequences retained. To calculate clonality, Shannon entropy was normalized by log2 of the number of productive unique sequences and then subtracted from one. For each patient and control, public and private clones were evaluated among the 100 most prevalent clones. Susac-specific clones were defined as absent from healthy and MS cohorts, about 1,000 published viral clones and other ImmuneACCESS disease sequences. TCRdb reworked the public reads: Q25 trimming with fastp, MiXCR clone assembly, productive beta chains retained. Every CDR3 protein is listed once, alongside the most common genes and DNA of its rows. TCRdb, not the authors, supplied the V and J calls. For this sample there are about 160,000 distinct CDR3 sequences; 90% to 95% appear just once. The ten largest clonotypes hold more than 0.11% of the sample.

What the authors observed across the whole study: The number of individuals in the TCR sequencing and HLA analysis was acknowledged as relatively small.

Specimen: CD4+ T cells from PBMCs. The V and J genes are TRBV5-1 and TRBJ1-1, with TRBD1 perhaps the D gene, on 5 matching bases. This TCR was recovered from a human donor in good health. The DNA sequence is given as TGCGCCAGCAGCTTACAGGTTAGCGGCACTGAAGCTTTCTTT. Its translation reads: CASSLQVSGTEAFF.